The 3 T cell receptor beta chains below come from one sample, sequenced in a study of radiotherapy plus CTLA-4 blockade in lung cancer. Method: immunoSEQ multiplex PCR; TCRdb's copy keeps in-frame clones and lacks some. In the table there are roughly 42,000 clones, roughly three quarters of which are singletons. The sample in question was peripheral blood, obtained from a patient treated with radiotherapy plus ipilimumab. The receptors stem from a human donor with non-small cell lung cancer that progressed on radiotherapy plus ipilimumab.

The genes are TRBV11-2 and TRBJ1-1, with D perhaps matching TRBD1 (6 bases). This CDR3 comprises 16 residues. Trimming left V 3 bases short and J 3 bases short, with 17 bases between. Per the germline V gene, CDR1 is SGHAT and CDR2 is FQNNGV. The DNA of the CDR3 is TGTGCCAGCAGCTTTCCCAAACAGGGAACCGACACTGAAGCTTTCTTT. Its translation is CASSFPKQGTDTEAFF.

The V and J genes are TRBV2 and TRBJ2-3; D remains unclear. V was trimmed by 6 bases and J by 0 bases, leaving 13 bases between them. CDR1 and CDR2 (germline): SNHLY, FYNNEI. This CDR3 contains 15 residues. The CDR3 loop is CASRYSRSSTDTQYF. CDR3 coding DNA: TGTGCCAGCAGATACAGCCGATCTAGCACAGATACGCAGTATTTT. The variable domain in full, completed from reference TRBV2 and TRBJ2-3, reads EPEVTQTPSHQVTQMGQEVILRCVPISNHLYFYWYRQILGQKVEFLVSFYNNEISEKSEIFDDQFSVERPDGSNFTLKIRSTKLEDSAMYFCASRYSRSSTDTQYFGPGTRLTVL.

V gene TRBV6-6 combines with J gene TRBJ1-1; D uncertain. V gave up 6 bases and J gave up 5 bases, with 13 bases separating them. The CDR3 is 13 amino acids. From germline, CDR1 is MNHNY and CDR2 SVGAGI (reference sequence). CDR3 loop: CASSDPAETEAFF. The CDR3 coding sequence is TGTGCCAGCAGCGACCCGGCGGAGACTGAAGCTTTCTTT.